This T cell receptor beta chain was identified in a study of cytomegalovirus exposure and HLA in healthy donors. This clone has a single count. Its antigen remains unidentified. Whole-study results and caveats: Prediction of most subjects' HLA-A and HLA-B alleles by TCR beta sequences was reportedly accurate.

PCR used 60 Vbeta primers and 13 Jbeta primers. The table came from immunoSEQ multiplex PCR; TCRdb's copy has only in-frame clones and leaves some out. In the table there are about 110,000 clones, nearly 80% of which are singletons. CDR3 length equals 13 residues. Germline lookup yields CDR1 MGHDK and CDR2 SYGVNS. V lost 6 bases to trimming and J lost 4 bases, with 12 bases between them. The source material was PBMCs. This chain connects TRBV25-1 to TRBJ1-1; no clear D gene. This receptor was taken from a woman between 25 and 40 years old in good health and CMV-seronegative. CDR3 in amino acids: CASSLSGLTEAFF. CDR3 nucleotides: TGTGCCAGCAGCCTCTCAGGACTCACTGAAGCTTTCTTT.